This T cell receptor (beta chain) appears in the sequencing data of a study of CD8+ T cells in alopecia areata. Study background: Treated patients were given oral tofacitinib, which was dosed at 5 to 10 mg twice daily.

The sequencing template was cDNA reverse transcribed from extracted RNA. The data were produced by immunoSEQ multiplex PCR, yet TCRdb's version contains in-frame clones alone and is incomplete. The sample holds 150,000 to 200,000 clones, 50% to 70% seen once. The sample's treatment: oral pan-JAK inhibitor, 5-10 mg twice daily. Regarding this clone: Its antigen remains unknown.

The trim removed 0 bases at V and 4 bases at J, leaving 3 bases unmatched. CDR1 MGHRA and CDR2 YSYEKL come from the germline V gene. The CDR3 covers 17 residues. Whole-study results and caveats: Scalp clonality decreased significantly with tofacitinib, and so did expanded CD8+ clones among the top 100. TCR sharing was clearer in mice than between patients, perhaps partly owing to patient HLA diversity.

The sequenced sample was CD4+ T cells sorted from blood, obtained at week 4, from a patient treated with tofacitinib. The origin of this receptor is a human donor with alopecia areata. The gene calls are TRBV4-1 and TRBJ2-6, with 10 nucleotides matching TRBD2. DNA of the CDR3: TGCGCCAGCAGCCAAGAACTAGCGGGGCAGGGGGCCAACGTCCTGACTTTC. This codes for CASSQELAGQGANVLTF.